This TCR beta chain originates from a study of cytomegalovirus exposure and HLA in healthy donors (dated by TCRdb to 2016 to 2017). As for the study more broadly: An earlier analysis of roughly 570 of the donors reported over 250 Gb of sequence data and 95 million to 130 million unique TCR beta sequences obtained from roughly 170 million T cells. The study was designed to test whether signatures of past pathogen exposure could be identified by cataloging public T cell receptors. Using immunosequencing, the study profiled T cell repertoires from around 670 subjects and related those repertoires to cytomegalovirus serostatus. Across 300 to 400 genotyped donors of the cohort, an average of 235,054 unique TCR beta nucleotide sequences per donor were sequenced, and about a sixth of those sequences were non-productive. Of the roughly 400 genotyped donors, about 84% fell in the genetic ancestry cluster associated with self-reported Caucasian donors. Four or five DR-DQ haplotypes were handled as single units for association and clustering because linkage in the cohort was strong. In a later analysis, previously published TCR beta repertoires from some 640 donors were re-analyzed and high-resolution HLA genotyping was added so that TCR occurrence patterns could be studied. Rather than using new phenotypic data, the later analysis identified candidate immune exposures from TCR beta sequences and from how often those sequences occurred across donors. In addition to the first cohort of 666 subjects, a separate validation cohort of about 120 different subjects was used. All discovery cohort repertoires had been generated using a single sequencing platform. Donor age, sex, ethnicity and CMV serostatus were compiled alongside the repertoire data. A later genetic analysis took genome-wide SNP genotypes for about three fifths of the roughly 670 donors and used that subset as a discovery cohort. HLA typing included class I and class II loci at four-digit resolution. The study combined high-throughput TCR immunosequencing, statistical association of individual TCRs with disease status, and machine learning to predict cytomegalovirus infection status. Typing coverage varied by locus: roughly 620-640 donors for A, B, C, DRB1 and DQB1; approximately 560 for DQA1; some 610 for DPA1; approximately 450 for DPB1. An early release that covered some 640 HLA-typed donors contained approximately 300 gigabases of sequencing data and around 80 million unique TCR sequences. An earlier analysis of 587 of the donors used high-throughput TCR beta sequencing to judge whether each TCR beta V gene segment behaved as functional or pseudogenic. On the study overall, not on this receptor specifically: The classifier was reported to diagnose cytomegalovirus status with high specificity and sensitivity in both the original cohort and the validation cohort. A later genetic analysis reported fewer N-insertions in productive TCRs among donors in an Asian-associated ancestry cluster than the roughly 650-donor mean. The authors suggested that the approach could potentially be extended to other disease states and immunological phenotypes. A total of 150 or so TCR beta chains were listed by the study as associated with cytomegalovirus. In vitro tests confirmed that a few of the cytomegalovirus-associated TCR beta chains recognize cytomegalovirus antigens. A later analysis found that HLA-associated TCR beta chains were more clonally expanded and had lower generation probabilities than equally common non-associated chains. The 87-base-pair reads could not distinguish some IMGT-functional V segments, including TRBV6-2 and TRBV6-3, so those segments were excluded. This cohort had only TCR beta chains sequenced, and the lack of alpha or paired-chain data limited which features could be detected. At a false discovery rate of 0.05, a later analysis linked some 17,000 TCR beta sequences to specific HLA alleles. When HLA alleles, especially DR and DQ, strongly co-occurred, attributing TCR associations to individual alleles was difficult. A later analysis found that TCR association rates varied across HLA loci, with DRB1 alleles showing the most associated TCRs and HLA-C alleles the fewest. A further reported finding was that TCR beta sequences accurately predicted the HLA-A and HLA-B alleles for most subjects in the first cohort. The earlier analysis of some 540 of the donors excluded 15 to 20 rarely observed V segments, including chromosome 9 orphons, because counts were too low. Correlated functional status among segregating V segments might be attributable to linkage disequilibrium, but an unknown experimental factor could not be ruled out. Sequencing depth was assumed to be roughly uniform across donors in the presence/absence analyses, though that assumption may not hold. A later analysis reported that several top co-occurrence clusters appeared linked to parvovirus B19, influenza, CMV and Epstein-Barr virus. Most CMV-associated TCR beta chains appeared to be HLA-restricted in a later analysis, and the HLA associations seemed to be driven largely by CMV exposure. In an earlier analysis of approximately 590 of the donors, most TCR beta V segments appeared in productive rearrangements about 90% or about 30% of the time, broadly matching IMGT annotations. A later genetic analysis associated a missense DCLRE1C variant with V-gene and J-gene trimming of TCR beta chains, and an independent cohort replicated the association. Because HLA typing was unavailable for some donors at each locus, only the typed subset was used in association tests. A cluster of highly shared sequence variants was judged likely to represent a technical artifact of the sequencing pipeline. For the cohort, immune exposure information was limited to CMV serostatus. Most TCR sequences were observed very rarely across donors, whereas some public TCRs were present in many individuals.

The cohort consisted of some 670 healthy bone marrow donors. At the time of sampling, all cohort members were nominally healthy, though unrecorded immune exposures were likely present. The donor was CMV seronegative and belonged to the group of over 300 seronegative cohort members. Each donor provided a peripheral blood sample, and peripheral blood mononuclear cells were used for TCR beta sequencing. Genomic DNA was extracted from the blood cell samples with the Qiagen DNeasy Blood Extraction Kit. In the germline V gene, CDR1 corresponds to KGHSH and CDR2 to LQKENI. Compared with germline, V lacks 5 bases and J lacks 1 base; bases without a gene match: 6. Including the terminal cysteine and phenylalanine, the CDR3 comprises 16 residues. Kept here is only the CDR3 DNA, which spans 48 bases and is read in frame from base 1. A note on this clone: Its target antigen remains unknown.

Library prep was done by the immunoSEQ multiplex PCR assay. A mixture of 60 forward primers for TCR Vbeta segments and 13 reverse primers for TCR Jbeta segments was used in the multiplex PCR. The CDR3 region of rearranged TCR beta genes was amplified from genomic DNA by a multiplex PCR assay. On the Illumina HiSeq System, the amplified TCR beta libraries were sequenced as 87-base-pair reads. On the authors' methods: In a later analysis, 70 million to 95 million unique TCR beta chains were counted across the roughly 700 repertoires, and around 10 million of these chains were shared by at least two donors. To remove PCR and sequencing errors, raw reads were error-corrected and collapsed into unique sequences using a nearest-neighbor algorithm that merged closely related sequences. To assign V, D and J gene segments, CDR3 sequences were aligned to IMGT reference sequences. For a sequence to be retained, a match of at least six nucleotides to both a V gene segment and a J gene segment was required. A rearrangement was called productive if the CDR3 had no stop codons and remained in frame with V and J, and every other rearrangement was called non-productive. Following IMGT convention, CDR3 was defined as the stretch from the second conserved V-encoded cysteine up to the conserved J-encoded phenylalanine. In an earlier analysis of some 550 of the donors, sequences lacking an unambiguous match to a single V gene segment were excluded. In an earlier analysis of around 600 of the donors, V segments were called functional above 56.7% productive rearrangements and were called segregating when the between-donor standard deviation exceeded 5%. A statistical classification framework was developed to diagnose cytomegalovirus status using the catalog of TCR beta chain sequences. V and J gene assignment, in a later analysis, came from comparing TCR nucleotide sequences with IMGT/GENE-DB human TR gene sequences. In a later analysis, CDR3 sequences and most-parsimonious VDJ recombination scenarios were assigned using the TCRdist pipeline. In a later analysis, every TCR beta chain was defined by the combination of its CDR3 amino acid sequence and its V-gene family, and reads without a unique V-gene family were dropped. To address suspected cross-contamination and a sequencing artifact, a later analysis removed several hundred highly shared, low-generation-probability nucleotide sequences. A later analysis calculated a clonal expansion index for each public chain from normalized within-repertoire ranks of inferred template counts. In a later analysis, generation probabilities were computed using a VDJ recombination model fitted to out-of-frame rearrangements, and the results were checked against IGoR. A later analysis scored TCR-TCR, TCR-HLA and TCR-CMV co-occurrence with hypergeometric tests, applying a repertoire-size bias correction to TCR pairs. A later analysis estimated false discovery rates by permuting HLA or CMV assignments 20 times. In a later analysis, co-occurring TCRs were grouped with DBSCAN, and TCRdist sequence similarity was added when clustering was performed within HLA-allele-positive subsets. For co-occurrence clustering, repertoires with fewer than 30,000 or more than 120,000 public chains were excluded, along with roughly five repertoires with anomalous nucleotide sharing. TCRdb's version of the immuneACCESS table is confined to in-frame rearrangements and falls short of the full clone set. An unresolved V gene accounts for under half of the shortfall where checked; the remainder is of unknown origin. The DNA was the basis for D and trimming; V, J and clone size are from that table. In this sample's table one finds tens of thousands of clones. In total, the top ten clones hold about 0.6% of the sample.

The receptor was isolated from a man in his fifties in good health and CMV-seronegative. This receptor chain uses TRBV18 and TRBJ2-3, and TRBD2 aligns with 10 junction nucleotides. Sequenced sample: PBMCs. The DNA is TGTGCCAGCTCATCTCTAGCGGGGGAACGCACAGATACGCAGTATTTT. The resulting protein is CASSSLAGERTDTQYF.